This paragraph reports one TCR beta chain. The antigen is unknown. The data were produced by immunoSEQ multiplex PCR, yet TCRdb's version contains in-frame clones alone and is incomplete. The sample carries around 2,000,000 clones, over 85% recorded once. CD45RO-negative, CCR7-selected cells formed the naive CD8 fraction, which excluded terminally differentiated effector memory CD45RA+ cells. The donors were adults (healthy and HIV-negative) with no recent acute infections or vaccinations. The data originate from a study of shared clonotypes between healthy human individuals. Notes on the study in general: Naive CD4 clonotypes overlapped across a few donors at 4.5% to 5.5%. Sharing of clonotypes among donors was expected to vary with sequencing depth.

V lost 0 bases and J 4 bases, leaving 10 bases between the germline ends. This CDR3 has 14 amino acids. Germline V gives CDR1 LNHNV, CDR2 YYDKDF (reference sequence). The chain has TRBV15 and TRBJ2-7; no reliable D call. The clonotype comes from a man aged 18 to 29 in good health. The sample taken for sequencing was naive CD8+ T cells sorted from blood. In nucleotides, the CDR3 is TGTGCCACCAGCAGAGAACCCGGGCTGTACGAGCAGTACTTC. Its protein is CATSREPGLYEQYF.